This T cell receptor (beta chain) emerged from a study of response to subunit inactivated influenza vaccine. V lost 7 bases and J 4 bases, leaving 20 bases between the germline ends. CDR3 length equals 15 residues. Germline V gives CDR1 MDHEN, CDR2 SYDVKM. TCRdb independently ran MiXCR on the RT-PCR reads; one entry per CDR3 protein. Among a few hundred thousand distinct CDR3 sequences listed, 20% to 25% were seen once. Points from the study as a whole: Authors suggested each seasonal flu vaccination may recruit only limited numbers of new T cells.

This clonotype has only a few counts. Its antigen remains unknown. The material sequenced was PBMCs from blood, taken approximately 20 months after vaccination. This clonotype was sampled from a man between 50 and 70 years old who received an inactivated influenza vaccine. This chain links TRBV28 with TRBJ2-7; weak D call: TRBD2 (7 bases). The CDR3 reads CASITGGGGGYEQYF. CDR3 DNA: TGTGCCAGCATAACAGGCGGGGGAGGGGGGTACGAGCAGTACTTC.